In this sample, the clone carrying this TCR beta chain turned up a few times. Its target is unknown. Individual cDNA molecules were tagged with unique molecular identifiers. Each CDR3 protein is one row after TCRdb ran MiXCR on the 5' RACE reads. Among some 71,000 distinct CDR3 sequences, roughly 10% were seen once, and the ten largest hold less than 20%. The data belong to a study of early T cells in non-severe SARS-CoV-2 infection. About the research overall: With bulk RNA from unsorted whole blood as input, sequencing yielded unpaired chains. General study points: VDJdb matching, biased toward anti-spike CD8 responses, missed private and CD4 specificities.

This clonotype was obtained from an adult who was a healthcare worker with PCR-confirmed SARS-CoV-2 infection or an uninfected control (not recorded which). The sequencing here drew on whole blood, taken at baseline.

The CDR3: CSADDSGRPSYEQYF. The CDR3 DNA follows: TGCAGTGCCGACGATAGCGGGCGACCTTCCTACGAGCAGTACTTC. V is TRBV20-1 and J is TRBJ2-7; TRBD2 matches 7 bases. In germline, CDR1 is DFQATT, CDR2 SNEGSKA (reference sequence). Unmatched junction bases numbered 12, after V lost 6 bases and J lost 1 base. The CDR3 length is 15 residues.